This T cell receptor (beta chain) derives from a study of shared clonotypes between healthy human individuals. The CDR3 spans 17 residues. CDR1 is LNHNV and CDR2 is YYDKDF in the germline V gene (reference sequence). V gave up 3 bases and J gave up 6 bases, with 21 bases separating them. Only CD45RO-negative cells positively selected for CCR7 counted as naive CD8 cells, so terminally differentiated effector memory CD45RA+ cells were excluded. Across several immunoSEQ plates, the genomic DNA of each subset was split evenly. Each replicate PCR on the sorted subsets used 200 to 250 ng DNA (around 30,000 T cell genomes). Profiled with immunoSEQ multiplex PCR; TCRdb holds only in-frame clones, not every one. The sample carries around 610,000 clones, around 96% recorded once.

The sequenced sample consisted of naive CD8+ T cells sorted from blood. The gene calls are TRBV15 and TRBJ2-1; D unresolved. The TCR comes from a woman aged 30 to 39 in good health. The CDR3 spells CATSSHDTVQNGNEQFF. CDR3 nucleotides: TGTGCCACCAGCAGCCACGACACAGTCCAAAATGGCAATGAGCAGTTCTTC.